The present T cell receptor beta chain was sequenced within a study of blood T cell repertoires in COVID-19 (TCRdb year 2020). Context from the whole study: Samples from collaborators originated in the United States, Italy and Spain and spanned both the acute and convalescent phases of COVID-19. The material from the prospective study consisted of cDNA or gDNA derived from T cells, B-cell-depleted T cells, or PBMCs. Subjects who had been exposed to COVID-19, were actively infected with it, or had recovered from it provided the deeply sampled blood TCRbeta repertoires that made up the dataset. The repertoires were made available in a free public database intended to serve as a resource for research on the immune response to SARS-CoV-2. The samples were drawn from the first 160 participants of the ongoing ImmuneRACE study and from 950 to 1,500 subjects provided by 6 global collaborators. The sample metadata nearly always contained a de-identified subject ID, COVID-19 status, age in years and sex. Where available, HLA class I and class II types were obtained from metadata supplied by the sample provider rather than from assay-based typing.

The collaborating institutions used their own protocols to collect whole blood in K2EDTA tubes. For TCRbeta analysis, collaborator samples were shipped as frozen whole blood, as isolated PBMCs, or as DNA extracted from either sample type. The immunoSEQ Assay, a bias-controlled multiplex PCR, was used to amplify TCRbeta CDR3 regions from genomic DNA. Regarding the original processing steps: The number of nucleated cells in each sample was estimated by amplification of reference gene primers within the assay. Sequence reads were collapsed and filtered to measure the absolute abundance of every unique TCRbeta CDR3 rearrangement. Productive Simpson clonality was computed per sample as the square root of Simpson's diversity index over productive rearrangements. TCRdb limited this immuneACCESS table to in-frame rearrangements with V and J called. A share of clones is missing; checked studies link under half to unresolved V genes, and the rest is unexplained. V and J calls and clone size come straight from that table; D and trimming were deduced from the DNA. The sample includes around 78,000 clones, with just over 85% observed a single time. The ten largest account for roughly a tenth of the sample.

The germline V gene yields SQVTM for CDR1 and ANQGSEA for CDR2. V loses 4 bases, J loses 6 bases, and the germline ends lie 13 bases apart. The CDR3 spans 13 residues, from the cysteine through the phenylalanine. The DNA shown is the 39-base CDR3, in frame from base 1. Notes on this clone: This receptor's antigen is unknown. Base qualities are not recorded, but no much larger clone differs from it by a single base.

What the study reported, not specific to this receptor: The quantity of clinical and demographic metadata differed by source and by participant and was supplied without curation.

The rearranged segments are TRBV29-1 and TRBJ1-5; TRBD1 might be the D gene, on 5 matching bases. The TCR comes from a man between 65 and 85 years old with active or convalescent COVID-19. What was sequenced was peripheral blood. The DNA is TGCAGCGTTGTAGCAGGGAGGGGTCAGCCCCAGCATTTT. Its translation reads: CSVVAGRGQPQHF.